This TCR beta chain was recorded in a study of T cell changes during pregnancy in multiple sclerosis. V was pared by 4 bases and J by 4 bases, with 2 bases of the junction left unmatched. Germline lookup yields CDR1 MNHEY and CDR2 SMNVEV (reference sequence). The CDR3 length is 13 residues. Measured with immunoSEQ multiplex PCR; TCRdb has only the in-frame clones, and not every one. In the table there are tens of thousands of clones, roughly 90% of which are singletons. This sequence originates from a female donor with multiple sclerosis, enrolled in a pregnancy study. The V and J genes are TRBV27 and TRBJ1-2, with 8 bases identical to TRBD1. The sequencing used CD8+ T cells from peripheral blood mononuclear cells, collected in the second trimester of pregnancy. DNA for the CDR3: TGTGCCAGCAGTTGGACAGGGATCTATGGCTACACCTTC. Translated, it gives CASSWTGIYGYTF.